These T cell receptor beta chains were read from a single sample in a study of blood T cells in healthy people across ages. TCRdb re-analysed the 5' RACE reads in MiXCR, keeping a single row per CDR3 protein. Counted here are over 600,000 distinct CDR3 sequences, less than 45% occurring once; the ten biggest clones make up approximately 29%. The sample was blood. All receptors come from an elderly man in good health. The CDR3 runs from the conserved cysteine through the conserved F or W. D genes are given only for firm matches. For some rows the clone size is stated as once, few or many, or as a class when expanded; others skip it.

j_gene: TRBJ2-7
d_gene: TRBD2
v_gene: TRBV11-2
abundance: -
CDR3nt: TGTGCCAGCAGCTCAAGGCCTCGGACTAGCGGAACCTACGAGCAGTACTTC
CDR3aa: CASSSRPRTSGTYEQYF

j_gene: TRBJ2-5
d_gene: -
v_gene: TRBV29-1
abundance: many
CDR3nt: TGCAGCGTTGAATCGGGGGCCCAGCCGCAGACCCAGTACTTC
CDR3aa: CSVESGAQPQTQYF

j_gene: TRBJ2-7
d_gene: -
v_gene: TRBV6-2/TRBV6-3
abundance: -
CDR3nt: TGTGCCAGCAGTCGTAGGCGAGGTGAGGAGCAGTACTTC
CDR3aa: CASSRRRGEEQYF

j_gene: TRBJ2-1
d_gene: TRBD1
v_gene: TRBV20-1
abundance: few
CDR3nt: TGCAGTGTTCGGACAGGCTACAATGAGCAGTTCTTC
CDR3aa: CSVRTGYNEQFF

j_gene: TRBJ2-2
d_gene: -
v_gene: TRBV27
abundance: -
CDR3nt: TGTGCCAGCAGCCCTAGTTTGCCAGGGGTTGCATCCGGGGAGCTGTTTTTT
CDR3aa: CASSPSLPGVASGELFF

j_gene: TRBJ2-3
d_gene: TRBD2
v_gene: TRBV9
abundance: few
CDR3nt: TGTGCCAGCAGCGCCGCTGGACTAGCGGGGGGACCGCAGGGCACAGATACGCAGTATTTT
CDR3aa: CASSAAGLAGGPQGTDTQYF

j_gene: TRBJ1-2
d_gene: -
v_gene: TRBV25-1
abundance: once
CDR3nt: TGTGCCAGCAGCGCATCTGGGTATGGCTACACCTTC
CDR3aa: CASSASGYGYTF

j_gene: TRBJ1-4
d_gene: -
v_gene: TRBV27
abundance: -
CDR3nt: TGTGCCAGCAGTTCCCCAGGGGCTGGGTCTGAAAAACTGTTTTTT
CDR3aa: CASSSPGAGSEKLFF

j_gene: TRBJ1-5
d_gene: -
v_gene: TRBV20-1
abundance: -
CDR3nt: TGCAGTGCTAGTAAGTCAGGGGCCCGTCAGCCCCAGCATTTT
CDR3aa: CSASKSGARQPQHF

j_gene: TRBJ2-1
d_gene: -
v_gene: TRBV6-2/TRBV6-3
abundance: -
CDR3nt: TGTGCCAGCAGTTACTCGACCAGGGACAATGAGCAGTTCTTC
CDR3aa: CASSYSTRDNEQFF

j_gene: TRBJ2-1
d_gene: TRBD1
v_gene: TRBV7-9
abundance: -
CDR3nt: TGTGCCAGCAGCGCCCTACAGGGGTTTACTGGCAATGAGCAGTTCTTC
CDR3aa: CASSALQGFTGNEQFF

j_gene: TRBJ1-1
d_gene: -
v_gene: TRBV12-3/TRBV12-4
abundance: -
CDR3nt: TGTGCCAGCAGTTTAGGGGCAGGCCAACGGGGGACTGAAGCTTTCTTT
CDR3aa: CASSLGAGQRGTEAFF

j_gene: TRBJ2-1
d_gene: TRBD2
v_gene: TRBV3-1
abundance: few
CDR3nt: TGTGCCAGCAGCCAAGGTTGGCTAGCGGGAGCTTCCAGCTCCTACAATGAGCAGTTCTTC
CDR3aa: CASSQGWLAGASSSYNEQFF

j_gene: TRBJ2-7
d_gene: -
v_gene: TRBV14
abundance: few
CDR3nt: TGTGCCAGCAGCCAATGGAGTAGCTCCTACGAGCAGTACTTC
CDR3aa: CASSQWSSSYEQYF

j_gene: TRBJ2-1
d_gene: -
v_gene: TRBV6-5
abundance: -
CDR3nt: TGTGCCAGCAGTTACTCGATGTCCCAGCCCCAAGAGACCCAGTTCTTC
CDR3aa: CASSYSMSQPQETQFF